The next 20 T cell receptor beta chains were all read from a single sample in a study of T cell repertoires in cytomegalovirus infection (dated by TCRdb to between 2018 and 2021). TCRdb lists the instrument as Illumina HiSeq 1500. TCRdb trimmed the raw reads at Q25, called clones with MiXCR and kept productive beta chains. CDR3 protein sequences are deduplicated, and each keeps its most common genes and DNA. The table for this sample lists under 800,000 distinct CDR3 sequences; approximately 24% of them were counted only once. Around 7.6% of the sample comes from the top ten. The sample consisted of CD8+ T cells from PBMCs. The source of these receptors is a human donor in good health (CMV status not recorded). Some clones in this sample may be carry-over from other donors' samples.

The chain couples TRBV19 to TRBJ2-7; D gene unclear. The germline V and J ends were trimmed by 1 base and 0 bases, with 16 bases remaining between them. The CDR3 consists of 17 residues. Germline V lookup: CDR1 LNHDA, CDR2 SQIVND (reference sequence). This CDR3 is CASSIGTDPPYSYEQYF. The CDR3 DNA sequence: TGTGCCAGTAGTATAGGCACAGACCCACCATACTCCTACGAGCAGTACTTC.

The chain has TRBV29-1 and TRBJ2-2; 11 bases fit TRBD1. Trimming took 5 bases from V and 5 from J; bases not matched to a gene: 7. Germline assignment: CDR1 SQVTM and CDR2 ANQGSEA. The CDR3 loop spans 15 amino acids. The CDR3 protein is CSVTGTGGVTGELFF. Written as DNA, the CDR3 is TGCAGCGTTACCGGGACAGGGGGAGTAACCGGGGAGCTGTTTTTT.

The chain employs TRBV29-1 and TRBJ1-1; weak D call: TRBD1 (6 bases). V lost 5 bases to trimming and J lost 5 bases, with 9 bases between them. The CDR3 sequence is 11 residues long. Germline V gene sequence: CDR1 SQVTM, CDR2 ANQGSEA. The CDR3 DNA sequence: TGCAGCGTTCAGGGGCGTACTGAAGCTTTCTTT. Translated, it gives CSVQGRTEAFF.

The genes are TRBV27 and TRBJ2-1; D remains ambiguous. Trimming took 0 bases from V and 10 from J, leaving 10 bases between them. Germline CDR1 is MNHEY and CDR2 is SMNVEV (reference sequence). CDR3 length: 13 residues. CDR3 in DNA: TGTGCCAGCAGTTTATCGGTGGCAGCCGAGCAGTTCTTC. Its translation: CASSLSVAAEQFF.

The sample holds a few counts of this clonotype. The CDR3 sequence: CASTRSNEKLFF. The DNA of the CDR3 is TGTGCCAGCACCCGGTCTAATGAAAAACTGTTTTTT. The chain is built from TRBV7-9 and TRBJ1-4; no definite D call. This CDR3 is built from 12 residues. Germline lookup yields CDR1 SEHNR and CDR2 FQNEAQ (reference sequence). V was shortened by 7 bases and J by 3 bases, with 6 bases between the two germline ends.

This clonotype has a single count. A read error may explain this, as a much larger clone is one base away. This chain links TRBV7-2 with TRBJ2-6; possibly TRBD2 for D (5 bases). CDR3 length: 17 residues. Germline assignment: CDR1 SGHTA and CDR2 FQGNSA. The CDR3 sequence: CASSLEPGFSGTNVLTF. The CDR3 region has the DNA TGTGCCAGCAGCTTAGAACCGGGGTTCTCTGGGACCAACGTCCTGACTTTC.

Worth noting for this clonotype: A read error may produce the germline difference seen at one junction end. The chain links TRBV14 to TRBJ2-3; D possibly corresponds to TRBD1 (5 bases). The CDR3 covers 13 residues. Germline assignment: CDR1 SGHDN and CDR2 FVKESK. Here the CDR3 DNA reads TGTGCCAGCAGCCCAGACAGCATAGATACGCAGTATTTT. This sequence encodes CASSPDSIDTQYF.

The CDR3 DNA reads TGTGCCATCAGTGAGAAAAGCGGGGGGGCCTCGAGTAATGAGCAGTTCTTC. It specifies CAISEKSGGASSNEQFF. The chain links TRBV10-3 to TRBJ2-1, with 10 bases matching TRBD2. V gave up 2 bases and J gave up 7 bases; unmatched junction bases: 11. CDR3 length equals 17 residues. Germline-derived CDR1 and CDR2 are ENHRY and SYGVKD.

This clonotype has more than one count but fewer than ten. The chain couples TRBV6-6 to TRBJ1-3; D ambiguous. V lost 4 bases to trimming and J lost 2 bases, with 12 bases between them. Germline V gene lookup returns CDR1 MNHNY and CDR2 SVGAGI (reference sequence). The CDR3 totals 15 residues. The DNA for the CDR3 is TGTGCCAGCAGTTTAAGCACATCGGCTGGAAACACCATATATTTT. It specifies CASSLSTSAGNTIYF.

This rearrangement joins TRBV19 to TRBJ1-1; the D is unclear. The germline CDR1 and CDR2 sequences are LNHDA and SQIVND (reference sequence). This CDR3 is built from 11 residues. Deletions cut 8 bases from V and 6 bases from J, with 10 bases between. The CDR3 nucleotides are TGTGCCAGTCAGGAGTTCGCTGAAGCTTTCTTT. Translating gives CASQEFAEAFF.

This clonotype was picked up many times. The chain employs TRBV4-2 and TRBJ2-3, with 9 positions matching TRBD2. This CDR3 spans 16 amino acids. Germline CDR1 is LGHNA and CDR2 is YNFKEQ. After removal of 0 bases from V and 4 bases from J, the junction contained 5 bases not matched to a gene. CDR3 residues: CASSQDRGGGADTQYF. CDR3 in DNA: TGTGCCAGCAGCCAAGATCGGGGCGGGGGGGCAGATACGCAGTATTTT.

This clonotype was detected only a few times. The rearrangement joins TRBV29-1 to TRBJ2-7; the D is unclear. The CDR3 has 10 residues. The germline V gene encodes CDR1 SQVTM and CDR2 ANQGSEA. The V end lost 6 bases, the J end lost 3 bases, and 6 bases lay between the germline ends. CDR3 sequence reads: CSVVSYEQYF. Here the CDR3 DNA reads TGCAGCGTCGTTAGCTACGAGCAGTACTTC.

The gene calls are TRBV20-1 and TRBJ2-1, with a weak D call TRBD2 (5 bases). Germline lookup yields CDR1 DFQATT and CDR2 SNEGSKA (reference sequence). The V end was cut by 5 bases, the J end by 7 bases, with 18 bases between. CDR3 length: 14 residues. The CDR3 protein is CSAWHDSPGNEQFF. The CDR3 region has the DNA TGCAGTGCTTGGCACGACTCCCCGGGGAATGAGCAGTTCTTC.

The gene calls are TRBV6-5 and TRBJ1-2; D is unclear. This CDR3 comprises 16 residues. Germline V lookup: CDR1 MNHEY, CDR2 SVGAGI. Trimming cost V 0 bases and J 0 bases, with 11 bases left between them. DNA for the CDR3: TGTGCCAGCAGTTACTCGGTGTCAGGCACTAACTATGGCTACACCTTC. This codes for CASSYSVSGTNYGYTF.

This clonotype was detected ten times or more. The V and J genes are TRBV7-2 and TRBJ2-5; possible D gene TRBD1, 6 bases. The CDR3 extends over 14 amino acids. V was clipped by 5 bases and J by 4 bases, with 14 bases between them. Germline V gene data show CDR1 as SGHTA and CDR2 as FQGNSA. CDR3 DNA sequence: TGTGCCAGCAGCACCTGGGGGCTAGCAGAGACCCAGTACTTC. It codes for CASSTWGLAETQYF. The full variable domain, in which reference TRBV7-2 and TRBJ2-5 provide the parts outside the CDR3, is GAGVSQSPSNKVTEKGKDVELRCDPISGHTALYWYRQSLGQGLEFLIYFQGNSAPDKSGLPSDRFSAERTGGSVSTLTIQRTQQEDSAVYLCASSTWGLAETQYFGPGTRLLVL.

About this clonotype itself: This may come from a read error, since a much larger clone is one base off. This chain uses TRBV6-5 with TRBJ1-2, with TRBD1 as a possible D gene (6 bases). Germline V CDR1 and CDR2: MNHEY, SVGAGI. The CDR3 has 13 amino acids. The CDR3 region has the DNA TGTGTCAGCAGTAGCTCCGGGGGCGAGGGCTACACCTTC. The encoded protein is CVSSSSGGEGYTF.

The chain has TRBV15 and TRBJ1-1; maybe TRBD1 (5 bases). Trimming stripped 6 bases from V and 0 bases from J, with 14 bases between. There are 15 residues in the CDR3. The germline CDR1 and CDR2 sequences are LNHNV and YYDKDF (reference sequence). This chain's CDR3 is CATSGDPGMNTEAFF. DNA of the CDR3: TGTGCCACCAGTGGGGACCCAGGCATGAACACTGAAGCTTTCTTT.

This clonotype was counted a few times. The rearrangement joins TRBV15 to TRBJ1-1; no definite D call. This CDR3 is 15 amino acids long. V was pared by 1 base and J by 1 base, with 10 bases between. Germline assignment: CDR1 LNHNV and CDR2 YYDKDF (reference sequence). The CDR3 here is CATSRGGVGNTEAFF. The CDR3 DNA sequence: TGTGCCACCAGCAGAGGTGGAGTTGGGAACACTGAAGCTTTCTTT.

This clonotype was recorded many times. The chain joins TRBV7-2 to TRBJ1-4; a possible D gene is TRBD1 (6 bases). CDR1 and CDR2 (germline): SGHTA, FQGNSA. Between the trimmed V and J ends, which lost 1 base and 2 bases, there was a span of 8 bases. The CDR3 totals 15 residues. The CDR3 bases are TGTGCCAGCAGCTTAGGGCAGGGGACTAATGAAAAACTGTTTTTT. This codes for CASSLGQGTNEKLFF. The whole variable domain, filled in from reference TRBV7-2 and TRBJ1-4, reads GAGVSQSPSNKVTEKGKDVELRCDPISGHTALYWYRQSLGQGLEFLIYFQGNSAPDKSGLPSDRFSAERTGGSVSTLTIQRTQQEDSAVYLCASSLGQGTNEKLFFGSGTQLSVL.

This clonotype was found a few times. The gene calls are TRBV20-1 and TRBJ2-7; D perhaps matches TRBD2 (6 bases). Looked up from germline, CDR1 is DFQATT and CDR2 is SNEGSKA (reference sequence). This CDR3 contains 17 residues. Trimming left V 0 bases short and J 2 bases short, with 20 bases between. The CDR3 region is CSARDLGGGTPTYEQYF. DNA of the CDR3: TGCAGTGCTAGAGATTTGGGAGGCGGGACCCCGACCTACGAGCAGTACTTC.